This TCR beta chain was sequenced for a study of T cells in tuberculosis listed by TCRdb under 2018. Some background on the complete study: To characterize T cells specific for the mycobacterial lipid antigen glucose monomycolate (GMM), the study used CD1B tetramers together with high-throughput TCR immunosequencing. Active tuberculosis patient PBMC were archived before or within 7 days of starting standard anti-tuberculosis treatment. A South African clinical cohort compared IGRA-negative adolescents, IGRA-positive adolescents with latent tuberculosis and adults with active tuberculosis, ten per group.

Comments on this clone: The target of this receptor is not known. Per-nucleotide qualities are absent, and no much larger clonotype sits a single base away.

General conclusions and limits of the study: Shorter CDR3-alpha lengths in active tuberculosis patients partly drove the smaller NN-distances, and the TCR-beta difference was not statistically significant. Using GEM motif frequencies, a classifier achieved over 65% accuracy, whereas a classifier built on the diverse GMM-specific repertoire got to 87% accuracy (AUROC more than 0.85). Clinical samples were selected based on the availability of cryopreserved specimens, with adults included as active tuberculosis cases and adolescents included as controls. Compared with IGRA-negative controls, TCR-alpha repertoires from active tuberculosis had smaller mean NN-distances to GMM-specific TCRs, which suggests that these TCRs underwent clonal expansion.

The time point tag for this specimen amounts to: new active TB diagnosis, blood taken before or within 7 days of starting treatment. The patients with active tuberculosis were newly diagnosed, HIV-seronegative South African adults aged 18 years or older. Confirmation of active tuberculosis was obtained by positive sputum smear microscopy and/or positive M. tuberculosis culture. Immunosequencing of unsorted cryopreserved PBMC covered, on average, around 100,000 T cells per clinical donor. TCR libraries were generated with the immunoSEQ multiplex PCR assay, using TCR-beta and/or TCR-alpha/delta assays for each sample. The amplified TCR libraries were sequenced on the Illumina high-throughput platform. In the source study's methods: Clustering and dimensionality reduction relied on pairwise TCRdist distances among GMM-specific receptors from T cells that were either sorted ex vivo or expanded in vitro. Each clinical repertoire was scored by mean NN-distance, the average TCRdist to the nearest 10% of tetramer-positive reference sequences. GEM TCR motif frequency was calculated as the fraction of unique TCRs that matched known GEM sequences in V/J usage and CDR3 length. Active tuberculosis was classified by linear discriminant analysis with leave-one-out cross-validation, implemented in scikit-learn. TCRdb limited this immuneACCESS table to in-frame rearrangements with V and J called. A share of clones is missing; checked studies link under half to unresolved V genes, and the rest is unexplained. V, J and clone size were drawn from that table, and D and trimming were deduced from the DNA. The sample profile shows tens of thousands of clones; about 91% of them were found once. 7% of the sample comes from the top ten.

The germline V gene provides CDR1 SGHRS and CDR2 YFSETQ. At the junction V is shortened by 5 bases and J by 2 bases; bases outside the gene matches: 8. The CDR3 runs 17 amino acids, cysteine and phenylalanine included. The CDR3 DNA has 51 bases and is translated from base 1. The sequence links TRBV5-1 to TRBJ2-7; 15 of the junction bases match TRBD2. This sample comprised PBMCs, obtained at tuberculosis diagnosis. This sequence was found in an adult with tuberculosis. Some clones in this sample may be carry-over from other donors' samples. The DNA reads TGCGCCAGCAGGGACAGGGGACTAGCGGGGGGCCCCTACGAGCAGTACTTC. Its product reads: CASRDRGLAGGPYEQYF.